This TCR beta chain derives from a study of blood T cell repertoires in COVID-19. The overall study: PBMCs, B-cell-depleted T cells, or T cells provided the cDNA or gDNA that made up the material.

Participants, roughly 18 to 89 years old, spanned around 25 US areas. Participants reported their clinical history, and cohort assignment relied on those reports. Germline-derived CDR1 and CDR2 are MDHEN and SYDVKM. Losses at the gene ends were 6 bases for V and 6 bases for J; bases not matched to a gene: 14. The CDR3 has 16 amino acids. Assay used: immunoSEQ multiplex PCR; TCRdb lists only in-frame clones, some missing. The sample holds under 500,000 clones, roughly nine tenths seen once. V and J are TRBV28 and TRBJ2-3; 8 bases agree with TRBD2. The sequence was collected from a man aged 25 to 40 who had recovered from COVID-19. Source material: PBMCs or T cells enriched from blood (not recorded which). Here the CDR3 DNA reads TGTGCCAGCAGCGCGAGGCCGGGACTAGTACGCGATACGCAGTATTTT. This sequence encodes CASSARPGLVRDTQYF. The entire variable domain, with the rest obtained from reference TRBV28 and TRBJ2-3, is as follows: DVKVTQSSRYLVKRTGEKVFLECVQDMDHENMFWYRQDPGLGLRLIYFSYDVKMKEKGDIPEGYSVSREKKERFSLILESASTNQTSMYLCASSARPGLVRDTQYFGPGTRLTVL.